This T cell receptor (beta chain) was documented in a study of OX40 agonist ivuxolimab in advanced cancers. Study overall: Patients were treated with intravenous ivuxolimab, dosed at 0.01 to 10 mg/kg and infused every 2 weeks.

Here immunoSEQ multiplex PCR was the method, and the copy in TCRdb shows in-frame clones only, minus some. The sample has around 15,000 clones; 65% to 90% are singletons. The germline V gene encodes CDR1 KGHSH and CDR2 LQKENI. This CDR3 comprises 16 residues. With 4 bases clipped from V and 5 bases from J, the junction kept 10 bases outside the gene matches. The rearrangement joins TRBV18 to TRBJ1-4, with 7 bases identical to TRBD1. Source: CD4+ or CD8+ T cells sorted from blood, taken in a trial of the OX40 agonist ivuxolimab. The TCR sequence derives from an adult with an advanced solid tumor such as melanoma, head and neck, liver or kidney cancer. CDR3 in DNA: TGTGCCAGCTCACTTGGGGACAGAGGAGGGAATGAAAAACTGTTTTTT. Its translation is CASSLGDRGGNEKLFF. Combining the CDR3 with reference TRBV18 and TRBJ1-4 gives the whole variable domain NAGVMQNPRHLVRRRGQEARLRCSPMKGHSHVYWYRQLPEEGLKFMVYLQKENIIDESGMPKERFSAEFPKEGPSILRIQQVVRGDSAAYFCASSLGDRGGNEKLFFGSGTQLSVL.